This T cell receptor beta chain came from a study of early T cells in non-severe SARS-CoV-2 infection. This clonotype showed up many times. V lost 5 bases to trimming and J lost 5 bases; unmatched junction nucleotides: 7. The CDR3 covers 16 residues. The germline CDR1 and CDR2 sequences are SGHVS and FQNEAQ. MiXCR was run by TCRdb on the 5' RACE reads, yielding one entry per CDR3 protein. The sample consists of approximately 120,000 distinct CDR3 sequences, 14% to 15% of them appearing once. The receptor was isolated from an adult who was a healthcare worker with PCR-confirmed SARS-CoV-2 infection or an uninfected control (not recorded which). The sample was whole blood. The rearrangement uses TRBV7-8 and TRBJ1-5; 12 nucleotides line up with TRBD1. The CDR3 sequence is CASSPTWDRGHQPQHF. For the CDR3, the DNA is TGTGCCAGCAGCCCAACATGGGACAGGGGGCATCAGCCCCAGCATTTT.